This T cell receptor (beta chain) was obtained from a study of blood T cells in healthy people across ages. Study as a whole: Template switching recovered approximately one barcoded beta molecule for every two T cells. Findings of the study overall: The fall in TCR beta diversity per million T cells was roughly linear with age.

Through a sample-barcoded 5' primer and a J-beta primer mix, a second PCR was run for roughly 7 to 12 cycles. MiXCR, applied by TCRdb to the 5' RACE reads, yields one record per CDR3 protein. The sample holds roughly 1.7 million distinct CDR3 sequences, 34% seen once. In germline, CDR1 is DFQATT, CDR2 SNEGSKA (reference sequence). J was trimmed by 7 bases and V by 3 bases; bases with no gene match: 6. The CDR3 totals 14 residues. This clonotype was seen more than once but under ten times. Its antigen is not known. This clonotype was sampled from a woman between 25 and 40 years old in good health. Material for sequencing was blood. The genes are TRBV20-1 and TRBJ2-1, with 10 bases that match TRBD2. For the CDR3, the DNA is TGCAGTGCTAGGTCGGCTAGCGGGGGAAATGAGCAGTTCTTC. Its protein is CSARSASGGNEQFF.